These 31 T cell receptor beta chains were sequenced from one sample in a study of control samples from healthy donors and cancer patients. TCRdb's table, derived via immunoSEQ multiplex PCR, lists solely in-frame clones and lacks some. The table includes 55,000 to 80,000 clones, around 90% detected once. Source material: PBMCs. Receptor source: a man in his 60s with colorectal cancer.

The V and J genes are TRBV7-2 and TRBJ1-6; no definite D call. V dropped 1 base and J dropped 5 bases, with 3 bases sitting between them. There are 13 residues in the CDR3. Germline assignment: CDR1 SGHTA and CDR2 FQGNSA. The CDR3 DNA is TGTGCCAGCAGCTTAGTTAATAATTCACCCCTCCACTTT. As protein: CASSLVNNSPLHF.

CDR3 in amino acids: CASSFMAEAGYTF. Here the CDR3 DNA reads TGTGCCAGCAGCTTCATGGCTGAGGCGGGCTACACCTTC. V and J are TRBV7-9 and TRBJ1-2; D not certain. CDR3 length: 13 amino acids. Germline V gives CDR1 SEHNR, CDR2 FQNEAQ (reference sequence). The V gene lost 3 bases and the J gene lost 8 bases, with 13 bases spanning the gap.

In this sample, this clone turned up once. V and J are TRBV7-2 and TRBJ2-7, with D maybe TRBD1 (5 bases). Germline lookup yields CDR1 SGHTA and CDR2 FQGNSA. The CDR3 sequence is 14 residues long. The V end lost 5 bases, the J end lost 2 bases, and 13 bases lay between the germline ends. CDR3 protein: CASSPGRTAYEQYF. The DNA of the CDR3 is TGTGCCAGCAGCCCAGGGCGCACTGCCTACGAGCAGTACTTC.

This chain links TRBV5-6 with TRBJ2-1; possibly TRBD2 for D (6 bases). Germline V gene sequence: CDR1 SGHDT, CDR2 YYEEEE. The V end lost 0 bases, the J end lost 2 bases, and 12 bases lay between the germline ends. The CDR3 length is 16 residues. CDR3 nucleotide sequence: TGTGCCAGCAGCTTGGCCGTGGCGGGGCCCTACAATGAGCAGTTCTTC. Residues: CASSLAVAGPYNEQFF.

The gene calls are TRBV30 and TRBJ1-4; D gene ambiguous. V dropped 2 bases and J dropped 8 bases, with 6 bases sitting between them. Germline V gene data show CDR1 as GTSNPN and CDR2 as SVGIG (reference sequence). This CDR3 spans 11 amino acids. The CDR3 DNA sequence: TGTGCCTGGAGTCTCTTGGAAAAACTGTTTTTT. As protein: CAWSLLEKLFF.

CDR3 loop: CASSLGMTSGGTDTQYF. The CDR3 DNA follows: TGTGCCAGCAGCCTCGGAATGACTAGCGGGGGCACAGATACGCAGTATTTT. The chain joins TRBV7-8 to TRBJ2-3, with 11 bases matching TRBD2. CDR1 SGHVS and CDR2 FQNEAQ come from the germline V gene. This CDR3 has 17 residues. The V and J ends lost 5 bases and 1 base, in that order; junction bases with no gene match: 8.

The chain has TRBV9 and TRBJ2-2; D unresolved. Trimming removed 0 bases at V and 2 bases at J, with 8 bases between. The CDR3 sequence is 15 residues long. Germline V lookup: CDR1 SGDLS, CDR2 YYNGEE. CDR3 protein: CASSVVAANTGELFF. The CDR3 nucleotides read TGTGCCAGCAGCGTAGTGGCAGCTAACACCGGGGAGCTGTTTTTT.

The chain is built from TRBV19 and TRBJ1-5; 9 bases agree with TRBD1. Germline CDR1 is LNHDA and CDR2 is SQIVND (reference sequence). The CDR3 is 15 residues long. V lost 7 bases and J lost 4; bases outside the gene matches: 8. CDR3 bases: TGTGCCAGTACCGTGACAGGGGGAGGGAATCAGCCCCAGCATTTT. This translates into CASTVTGGGNQPQHF.

The chain is built from TRBV19 and TRBJ2-4; TRBD1 matches at 7 bases. Per germline, CDR1 LNHDA and CDR2 SQIVND (reference sequence). The length of the CDR3 is 16 residues. V dropped 1 base and J dropped 0; count of bases not matched to a gene: 3. DNA of the CDR3: TGTGCCAGTAGTATAGGTGGGACAGTAGCCAAAAACATTCAGTACTTC. It is translated as CASSIGGTVAKNIQYF.

The chain employs TRBV9 and TRBJ2-3; D not certain. Germline CDR1 SGDLS, CDR2 YYNGEE. This CDR3 has 15 amino acids. Trimming shortened V by 0 bases and J by 0 bases, and 8 bases separated the two germline ends. CDR3 protein: CASSVDAMSTDTQYF. CDR3 nucleotide sequence: TGTGCCAGCAGCGTAGACGCGATGAGCACAGATACGCAGTATTTT.

This sequence joins TRBV7-2 and TRBJ2-3, with D possibly matching TRBD2 (7 bases). The length of the CDR3 is 15 residues. CDR1 is SGHTA and CDR2 is FQGNSA in the germline V gene. V was trimmed by 1 base and J by 6 bases, leaving 14 bases between them. The CDR3: CASSLEGGLRDTQYF. Here the CDR3 DNA reads TGTGCCAGCAGCTTAGAGGGGGGGCTTAGGGATACGCAGTATTTT. Combining the CDR3 with reference TRBV7-2 and TRBJ2-3 gives the whole variable domain GAGVSQSPSNKVTEKGKDVELRCDPISGHTALYWYRQSLGQGLEFLIYFQGNSAPDKSGLPSDRFSAERTGGSVSTLTIQRTQQEDSAVYLCASSLEGGLRDTQYFGPGTRLTVL.

This clone has a single count. The chain links TRBV5-4 to TRBJ1-1; 9 nucleotides agree with TRBD1. Looked up from germline, CDR1 is SGHNT and CDR2 is YYREEE (reference sequence). The CDR3 loop spans 14 amino acids. V lost 3 bases and J lost 7; bases outside the gene matches: 7. CDR3 amino acids: CASSYNRGQNEAFF. In DNA, the CDR3 is TGTGCCAGCAGCTACAACAGGGGGCAAAATGAAGCTTTCTTT.

The chain carries TRBV20-1 and TRBJ2-3, with D possibly called TRBD1 or TRBD2 (5 bases each). The V end was cut by 3 bases, the J end by 6 bases, with 13 bases between. CDR3 size: 13 residues. Germline V gene sequence: CDR1 DFQATT, CDR2 SNEGSKA (reference sequence). CDR3: CSASLRDGDTQYF. CDR3 coding DNA: TGCAGTGCTAGTCTCAGGGACGGGGATACGCAGTATTTT.

The chain carries TRBV12-3 or TRBV12-4 and TRBJ1-5; a weak D match, TRBD1 (5 bases). The CDR3 runs to 13 residues. Trimming removed 0 bases from V and 6 bases from J, with 6 bases in between. In DNA form, the CDR3 reads TGTGCCAGCAGTTTAGCAGGGGCTCAGCCCCAGCATTTT. Its protein is CASSLAGAQPQHF.

The chain couples TRBV9 to TRBJ1-4, with D tentatively TRBD1 (5 bases). The CDR3 spans 15 residues. Trimming took off 0 bases at V and 4 bases at J, with 10 bases between the two ends. The germline V gene encodes CDR1 SGDLS and CDR2 YYNGEE. In nucleotides, the CDR3 is TGTGCCAGCAGCGTAGCTGCAGGGTATAATGAAAAACTGTTTTTT. This gives the protein CASSVAAGYNEKLFF.

The V call is TRBV28, the J call TRBJ1-6; no clear D gene. V lost 6 bases and J 7 bases, leaving 10 bases between the germline ends. Per germline, CDR1 MDHEN and CDR2 SYDVKM. CDR3 size: 13 residues. In nucleotides, the CDR3 is TGTGCCAGCAGACAGAGCCCCAATTCACCCCTCCACTTT. It codes for CASRQSPNSPLHF.

V and J are TRBV2 and TRBJ2-3; D remains ambiguous. The V end lost 4 bases, the J end lost 5 bases, and 19 bases lay between the germline ends. Germline V gives CDR1 SNHLY, CDR2 FYNNEI. The CDR3 runs 16 residues. Here the CDR3 DNA reads TGTGCCAGCAGTGCTCGATCCCGAGGTCCCCGAGATACGCAGTATTTT. Its protein is CASSARSRGPRDTQYF.

The chain couples TRBV3-1 (or the pseudogene TRBV3-2) to TRBJ1-6; D gene uncertain. The V gene lost 4 bases and the J gene lost 5 bases, with 9 bases spanning the gap. The CDR3 has 14 residues. CDR1 and CDR2 (germline): LGHDT, YNNKEL (reference sequence). CDR3 in amino acids: CASSPHGDNSPLHF. The DNA for the CDR3 is TGTGCCAGCAGCCCCCATGGGGATAATTCACCCCTCCACTTT.

This clone has only one observation. The chain uses TRBV5-1 and TRBJ2-5; D ambiguous. Trimming removed 3 bases at V and 5 bases at J, with 20 bases between. CDR1 is SGHRS and CDR2 is YFSETQ in the germline V gene. The CDR3 runs 16 residues. The CDR3 here is CASSSPPRAVTETQYF. CDR3 DNA sequence: TGCGCCAGCAGCTCCCCCCCTAGAGCCGTAACGGAGACCCAGTACTTC.

This chain connects TRBV27 to TRBJ1-4, with 8 bases that match TRBD1. The CDR3 spans 16 residues. Unmatched junction bases numbered 13, after V lost 5 bases and J lost 8 bases. CDR1 is MNHEY and CDR2 is SMNVEV in the germline V gene (reference sequence). The CDR3, as DNA: TGTGCCAGCAGTATAATAAACCAGGGGGCGAAGGAAAAACTGTTTTTT. Translated: CASSIINQGAKEKLFF.

J is TRBJ1-1 and V is TRBV20-1; 7 bases match TRBD1. Losses at the gene ends were 7 bases for V and 6 bases for J; bases not matched to a gene: 5. CDR3 size: 11 residues. CDR1 and CDR2 from the germline V gene are DFQATT and SNEGSKA (reference sequence). The chain's CDR3 is CSGDRASEAFF. The CDR3 nucleotides are TGCAGTGGCGACAGGGCATCTGAAGCTTTCTTT.

This clone appeared a single time. The CDR3 is CASSSERGTWETQYF. The CDR3 DNA reads TGTGCCAGCAGCTCCGAGCGGGGGACCTGGGAGACCCAGTACTTC. This chain links TRBV7-6 with TRBJ2-5; 8 bases match TRBD2. Unmatched junction bases numbered 9, after V lost 4 bases and J lost 5 bases. The CDR3 contains 15 residues. CDR1 and CDR2 from the germline V gene are SGHVS and FNYEAQ.

This clone has just one count. The J gene is TRBJ1-5, the V gene TRBV2; tentative D call: TRBD1 (5 bases). This CDR3 comprises 14 residues. The germline CDR1 and CDR2 sequences are SNHLY and FYNNEI. Trimming removed 8 bases from V and 7 bases from J, with 18 bases in between. The CDR3 spells CASSQGPLGQPQHF. The CDR3 nucleotides are TGTGCCAGCTCCCAGGGACCTTTGGGGCAGCCCCAGCATTTT.

The table lists this clone with a count of one. This rearrangement joins TRBV5-5 to TRBJ1-3; a possible D gene is TRBD1 (5 bases). Germline CDR1 is SGHKS and CDR2 is YYEKEE (reference sequence). This CDR3 is 15 amino acids long. V shed 0 bases and J shed 4 bases, with 11 bases lying between them. The CDR3: CASSLVGPVGNTIYF. The CDR3 DNA reads as TGTGCCAGCAGCTTGGTGGGACCGGTCGGAAACACCATATATTTT. Full variable domain (remainder filled in from reference TRBV5-5 and TRBJ1-3): DAGVTQSPTHLIKTRGQQVTLRCSPISGHKSVSWYQQVLGQGPQFIFQYYEKEERGRGNFPDRFSARQFPNYSSELNVNALLLGDSALYLCASSLVGPVGNTIYFGEGSWLTVV.

The chain employs TRBV3-1 (or the pseudogene TRBV3-2) and TRBJ1-1; 7 nucleotides match TRBD1. Germline V gene data show CDR1 as LGHDT and CDR2 as YNNKEL (reference sequence). V was clipped by 3 bases and J by 6 bases; unmatched bases: 4. This CDR3 is 13 amino acids long. CDR3 sequence: CASSHSDRSEAFF. In nucleotides, the CDR3 is TGTGCCAGCAGCCACTCGGACAGGTCTGAAGCTTTCTTT.

The chain joins TRBV11-2 to TRBJ2-1, with 10 bases aligning to TRBD1. CDR1 and CDR2 (germline): SGHAT, FQNNGV. This CDR3 is 14 amino acids long. The V segment lost 4 bases and the J segment 6 bases; nucleotides outside the gene matches: 3. CDR3 sequence reads: CASSYRDRGNEQFF. Written as DNA, the CDR3 is TGTGCCAGCAGCTACCGGGACAGGGGCAATGAGCAGTTCTTC.

This chain links TRBV24-1 with TRBJ2-2, with D possibly matching TRBD1 (7 bases). The V and J ends lost 2 bases and 6 bases respectively, with 15 bases between them. Germline V CDR1 and CDR2: KGHDR, SFDVKD. CDR3 length equals 16 residues. CDR3: CATSDSGGGSAGELFF. For the CDR3, the DNA is TGTGCCACCAGTGATTCCGGAGGGGGCAGCGCCGGGGAGCTGTTTTTT.

V and J are TRBV5-4 and TRBJ2-3, with D perhaps TRBD2 (6 bases). The CDR3 loop spans 12 amino acids. Trimming left V 4 bases short and J 12 bases short, with 15 bases between. Germline V CDR1 and CDR2: SGHNT, YYREEE (reference sequence). The CDR3 region is CASSGDLQDQYF. The CDR3 DNA reads as TGTGCCAGCAGCGGGGACTTGCAGGACCAGTATTTT.

V gene TRBV9 combines with J gene TRBJ1-1, with 7 nucleotides matching TRBD1. Germline CDR1 SGDLS, CDR2 YYNGEE. The CDR3 length is 12 residues. J gave up 6 bases and V 4 bases, and 3 bases lay outside the gene matches. In DNA form, the CDR3 reads TGTGCCAGCAGCCTAGGGACAGCTGAAGCTTTCTTT. This encodes CASSLGTAEAFF.

The chain carries TRBV27 and TRBJ1-5, with a weak D call TRBD1 (6 bases). CDR3 length: 16 amino acids. V was trimmed by 5 bases and J by 2 bases, leaving 16 bases between them. The germline V gene has CDR1 MNHEY and CDR2 SMNVEV (reference sequence). The CDR3 DNA reads as TGTGCCAGCAGTCCCGGGGGCAGGGGAGGCAATCAGCCCCAGCATTTT. Its translation is CASSPGGRGGNQPQHF.

This clone was counted once. The chain recombines TRBV11-2 with TRBJ2-3; D perhaps matches TRBD2 (6 bases). V lost 5 bases and J 2 bases, leaving 11 bases between the germline ends. The CDR3 totals 14 residues. Germline lookup yields CDR1 SGHAT and CDR2 FQNNGV. Here the CDR3 reads CASSPRDFTDTQYF. In nucleotides, the CDR3 is TGTGCCAGCAGCCCCCGGGACTTCACAGATACGCAGTATTTT.